This T cell receptor (beta chain) was sequenced during a study of blood T cell repertoires in COVID-19. The germline gives CDR1 SGHKS, CDR2 YYEKEE (reference sequence). This CDR3 has 14 residues. The trim removed 4 bases at V and 5 bases at J, leaving 6 bases unmatched. Measured with immunoSEQ multiplex PCR; TCRdb has only the in-frame clones, and not every one. This sample has over 14,000 clones; approximately 88% occur once, and the top ten carry about 9%. The receptor was derived from a human donor in a cohort sampled during active COVID-19. The rearrangement links TRBV5-5 to TRBJ1-5, with 7 bases matching TRBD1. Sample: peripheral blood. CDR3: CASSPGTAYQPQHF. The CDR3 coding sequence is TGTGCCAGCAGCCCCGGGACAGCTTATCAGCCCCAGCATTTT. Based on the CDR3 plus reference TRBV5-5 and TRBJ1-5, the full variable domain is DAGVTQSPTHLIKTRGQQVTLRCSPISGHKSVSWYQQVLGQGPQFIFQYYEKEERGRGNFPDRFSARQFPNYSSELNVNALLLGDSALYLCASSPGTAYQPQHFGDGTRLSIL.